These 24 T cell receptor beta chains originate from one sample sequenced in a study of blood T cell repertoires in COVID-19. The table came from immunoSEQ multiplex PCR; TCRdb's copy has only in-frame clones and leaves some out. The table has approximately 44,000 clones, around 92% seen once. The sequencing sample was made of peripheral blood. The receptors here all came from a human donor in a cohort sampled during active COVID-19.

CDR3 nucleotides: TGTGCCAGCAGTTTATCCAGGGAGGGGTACAATGAGCAGTTCTTC. Residues: CASSLSREGYNEQFF. The chain carries TRBV28 and TRBJ2-1; TRBD2 matches 7 bases. Unmatched junction bases numbered 4, after V lost 1 base and J lost 4 bases. CDR1 is MDHEN and CDR2 is SYDVKM in the germline V gene. The CDR3 is 15 amino acids. The variable domain in full, completed from reference TRBV28 and TRBJ2-1, reads DVKVTQSSRYLVKRTGEKVFLECVQDMDHENMFWYRQDPGLGLRLIYFSYDVKMKEKGDIPEGYSVSREKKERFSLILESASTNQTSMYLCASSLSREGYNEQFFGPGTRLTVL.

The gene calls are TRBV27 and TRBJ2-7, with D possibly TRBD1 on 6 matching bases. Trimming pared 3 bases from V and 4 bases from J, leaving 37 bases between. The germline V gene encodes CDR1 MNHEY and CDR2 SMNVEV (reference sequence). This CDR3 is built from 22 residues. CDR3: CASSFQPGRGESGARFSYEQYF. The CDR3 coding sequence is TGTGCCAGCAGTTTTCAGCCTGGCAGGGGTGAGTCAGGAGCCCGGTTCTCTTACGAGCAGTACTTC.

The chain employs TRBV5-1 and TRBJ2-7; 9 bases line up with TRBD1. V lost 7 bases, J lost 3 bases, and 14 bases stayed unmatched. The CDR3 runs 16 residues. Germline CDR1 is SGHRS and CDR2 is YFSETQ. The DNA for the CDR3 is TGCGCCAGCGCCTTGGCCTCCGGGACAGGGATCTACGAGCAGTACTTC. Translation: CASALASGTGIYEQYF.

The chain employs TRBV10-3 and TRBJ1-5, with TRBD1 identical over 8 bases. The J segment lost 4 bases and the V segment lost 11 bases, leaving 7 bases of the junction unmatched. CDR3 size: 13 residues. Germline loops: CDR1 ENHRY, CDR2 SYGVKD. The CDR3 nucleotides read TGTGCCTCCTCCGGGACAGGTAATCAGCCCCAGCATTTT. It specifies CASSGTGNQPQHF.

The CDR3 nucleotides read TGTGCCAGCAGCCTTTTTCTGCGGGGCCGCCAAGATACGCAGTATTTT. As protein: CASSLFLRGRQDTQYF. The chain uses TRBV7-2 and TRBJ2-3; a weak D match, TRBD2 (6 bases). V was pared by 5 bases and J by 5 bases, with 20 bases between. Per the germline V gene, CDR1 is SGHTA and CDR2 is FQGNSA. This CDR3 is built from 16 residues.

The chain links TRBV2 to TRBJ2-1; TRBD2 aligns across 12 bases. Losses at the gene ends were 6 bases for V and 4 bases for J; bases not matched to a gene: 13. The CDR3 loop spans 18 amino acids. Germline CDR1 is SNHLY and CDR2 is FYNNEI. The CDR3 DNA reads TGTGCCAGCAGATCGGGGCTAGCGGGAGGGCCGGGTTACAATGAGCAGTTCTTC. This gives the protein CASRSGLAGGPGYNEQFF.

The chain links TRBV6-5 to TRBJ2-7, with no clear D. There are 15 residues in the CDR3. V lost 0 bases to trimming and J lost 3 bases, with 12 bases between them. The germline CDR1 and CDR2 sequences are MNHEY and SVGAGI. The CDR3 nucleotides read TGTGCCAGCAGTTACTCTTTCGCCCTACTCTACGAGCAGTACTTC. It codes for CASSYSFALLYEQYF.

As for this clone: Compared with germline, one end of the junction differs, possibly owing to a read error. The CDR3, as DNA: TGTGCCAGCAGCTTAGGAACAGATTCCCCCCTGGTCTTT. Protein: CASSLGTDSPLVF. The chain joins TRBV7-9 to TRBJ2-3; D is unresolved. The length of the CDR3 is 13 residues. Looked up from germline, CDR1 is SEHNR and CDR2 is FQNEAQ (reference sequence). The variable domain in full, with the rest retrieved from reference TRBV7-9 and TRBJ2-3, is DTGVSQNPRHKITKRGQNVTFRCDPISEHNRLYWYRQTLGQGPEFLTYFQNEAQLEKSRLLSDRFSAERPKGSFSTLEIQRTEQGDSAMYLCASSLGTDSPLVFGPGTRLTVL.

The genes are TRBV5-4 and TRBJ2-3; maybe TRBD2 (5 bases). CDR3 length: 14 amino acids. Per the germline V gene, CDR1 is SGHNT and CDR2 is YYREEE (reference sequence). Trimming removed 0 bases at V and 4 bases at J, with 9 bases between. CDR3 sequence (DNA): TGTGCCAGCAGCTTGGTAGGGAGCGCAGATACGCAGTATTTT. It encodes CASSLVGSADTQYF.

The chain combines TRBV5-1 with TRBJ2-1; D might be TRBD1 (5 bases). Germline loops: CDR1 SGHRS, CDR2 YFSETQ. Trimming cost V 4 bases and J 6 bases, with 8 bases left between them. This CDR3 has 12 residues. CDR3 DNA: TGCGCCAGCAGCACAGGTACCAATGAGCAGTTCTTC. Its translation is CASSTGTNEQFF.

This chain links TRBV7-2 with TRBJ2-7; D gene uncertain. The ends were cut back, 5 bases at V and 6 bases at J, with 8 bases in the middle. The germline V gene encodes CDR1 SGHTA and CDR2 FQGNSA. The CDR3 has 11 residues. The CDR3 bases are TGTGCCAGCAGCACCCTAACCGAGCAGTACTTC. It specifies CASSTLTEQYF.

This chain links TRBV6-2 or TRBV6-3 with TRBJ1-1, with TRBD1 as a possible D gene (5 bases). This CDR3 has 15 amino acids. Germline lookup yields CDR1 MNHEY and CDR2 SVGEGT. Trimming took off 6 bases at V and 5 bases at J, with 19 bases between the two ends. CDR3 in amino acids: CASSRHTRGGTEAFF. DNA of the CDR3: TGTGCCAGCAGCAGACACACAAGGGGTGGGACTGAAGCTTTCTTT.

CDR3 region: CASSQGVTSVLSSYNEQFF. DNA of the CDR3: TGTGCCAGCAGCCAAGGTGTGACTAGCGTTCTAAGCTCCTACAATGAGCAGTTCTTC. The chain employs TRBV4-2 and TRBJ2-1, with 8 bases lining up with TRBD2. Trimming at V came to 1 base and at J to 0 bases, leaving 11 bases not matched to a gene. Germline lookup yields CDR1 LGHNA and CDR2 YNFKEQ. The CDR3 contains 19 residues.

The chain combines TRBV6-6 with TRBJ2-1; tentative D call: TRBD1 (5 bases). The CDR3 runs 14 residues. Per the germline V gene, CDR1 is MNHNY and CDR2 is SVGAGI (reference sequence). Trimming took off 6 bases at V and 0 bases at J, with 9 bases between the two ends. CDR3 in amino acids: CASSQGHSYNEQFF. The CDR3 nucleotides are TGTGCCAGCAGCCAGGGTCACTCCTACAATGAGCAGTTCTTC.

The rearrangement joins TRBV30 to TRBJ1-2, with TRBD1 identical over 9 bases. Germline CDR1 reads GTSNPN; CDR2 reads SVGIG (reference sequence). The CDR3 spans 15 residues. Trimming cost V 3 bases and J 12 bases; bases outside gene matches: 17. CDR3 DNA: TGTGCCTGGAGGGGACAGGGAACATCAATATCCTATAACACCTTC. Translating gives CAWRGQGTSISYNTF.

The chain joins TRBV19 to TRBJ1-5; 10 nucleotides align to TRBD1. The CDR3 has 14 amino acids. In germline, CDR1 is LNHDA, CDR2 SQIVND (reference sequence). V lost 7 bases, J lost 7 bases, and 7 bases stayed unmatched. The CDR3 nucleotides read TGTGCCAGTAATCGGGACAGGGGTGGACAGCCCCAGCATTTT. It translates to CASNRDRGGQPQHF.

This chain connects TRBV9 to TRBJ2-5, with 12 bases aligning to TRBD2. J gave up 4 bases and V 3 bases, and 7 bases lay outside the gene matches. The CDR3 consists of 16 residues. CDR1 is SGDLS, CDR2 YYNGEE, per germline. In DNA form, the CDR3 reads TGTGCCAGCAGCGCTTTGCCGGGACTAGCGGGAGAGACCCAGTACTTC. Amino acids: CASSALPGLAGETQYF.

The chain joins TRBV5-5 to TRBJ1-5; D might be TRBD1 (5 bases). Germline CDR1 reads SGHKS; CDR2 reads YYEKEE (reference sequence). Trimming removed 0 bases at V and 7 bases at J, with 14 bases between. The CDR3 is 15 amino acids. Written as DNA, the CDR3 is TGTGCCAGCAGCTTGGATTGGAGGGGAGTACAGCCCCAGCATTTT. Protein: CASSLDWRGVQPQHF.

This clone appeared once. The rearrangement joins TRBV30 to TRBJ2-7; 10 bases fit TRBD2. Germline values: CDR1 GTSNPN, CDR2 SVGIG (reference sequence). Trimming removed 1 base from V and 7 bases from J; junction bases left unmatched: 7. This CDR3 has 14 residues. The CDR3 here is CAWSGTSGIREQYF. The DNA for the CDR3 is TGTGCCTGGAGTGGAACTAGCGGGATTAGGGAGCAGTACTTC. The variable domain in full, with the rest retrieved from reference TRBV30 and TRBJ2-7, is SQTIHQWPATLVQPVGSPLSLECTVEGTSNPNLYWYRQAAGRGLQLLFYSVGIGQISSEVPQNLSASRPQDRQFILSSKKLLLSDSGFYLCAWSGTSGIREQYFGPGTRLTVT.

In DNA form, the CDR3 reads TGTGCCAGCAGCCCACTAGCGGAGCTTTACAATGAGCAGTTCTTC. Protein: CASSPLAELYNEQFF. The rearrangement joins TRBV14 to TRBJ2-1; 8 positions agree with TRBD2. Germline loops: CDR1 SGHDN, CDR2 FVKESK. Trimming at V came to 4 bases and at J to 4 bases, leaving 6 bases not matched to a gene. This CDR3 comprises 15 residues. Full variable domain (outside the CDR3, taken from reference TRBV14 and TRBJ2-1): EAGVTQFPSHSVIEKGQTVTLRCDPISGHDNLYWYRRVMGKEIKFLLHFVKESKQDESGMPNNRFLAERTGGTYSTLKVQPAELEDSGVYFCASSPLAELYNEQFFGPGTRLTVL.

CDR3 protein: CASSPDRARLGEQFF. DNA for the CDR3: TGTGCCAGCAGCCCGGACAGGGCCCGATTGGGAGAGCAGTTCTTC. V gene TRBV7-7 combines with J gene TRBJ2-1, with 8 bases fitting TRBD1. Germline trimming cut 5 bases from V and 10 bases from J; bases unmatched to any gene: 13. The CDR3 is 15 amino acids. The germline CDR1 and CDR2 sequences are SSHAT and FNYEAQ (reference sequence).

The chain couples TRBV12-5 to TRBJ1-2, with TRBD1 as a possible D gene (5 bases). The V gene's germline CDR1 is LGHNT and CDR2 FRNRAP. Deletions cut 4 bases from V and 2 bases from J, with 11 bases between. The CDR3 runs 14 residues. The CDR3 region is CASGWSGGNYGYTF. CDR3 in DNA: TGTGCTAGTGGTTGGAGTGGGGGGAACTATGGCTACACCTTC.

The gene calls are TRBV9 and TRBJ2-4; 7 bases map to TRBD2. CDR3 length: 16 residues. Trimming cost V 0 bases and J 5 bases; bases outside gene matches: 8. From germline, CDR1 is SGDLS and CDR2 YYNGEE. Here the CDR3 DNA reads TGTGCCAGCAGCGTAGGTTTAGATCGGGGGGAAAACATTCAGTACTTC. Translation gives CASSVGLDRGENIQYF.

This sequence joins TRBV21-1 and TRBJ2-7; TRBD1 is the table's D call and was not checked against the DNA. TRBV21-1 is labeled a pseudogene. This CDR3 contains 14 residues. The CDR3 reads CASSKGQGSYEQYF. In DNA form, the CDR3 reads TGTGCCAGCAGCAAGGGCCAGGGTTCCTACGAGCAGTACTTC.